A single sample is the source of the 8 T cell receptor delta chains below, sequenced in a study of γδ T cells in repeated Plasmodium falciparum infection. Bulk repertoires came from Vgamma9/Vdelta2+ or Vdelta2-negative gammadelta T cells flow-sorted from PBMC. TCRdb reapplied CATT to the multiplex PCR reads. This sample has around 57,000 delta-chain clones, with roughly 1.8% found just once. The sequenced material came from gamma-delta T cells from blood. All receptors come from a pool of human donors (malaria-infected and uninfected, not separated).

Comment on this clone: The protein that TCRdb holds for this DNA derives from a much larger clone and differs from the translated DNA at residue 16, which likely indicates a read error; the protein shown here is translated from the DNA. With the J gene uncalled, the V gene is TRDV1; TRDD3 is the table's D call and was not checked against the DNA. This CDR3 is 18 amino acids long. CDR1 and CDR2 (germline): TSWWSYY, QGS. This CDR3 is CALGEGVPLGDTTRKPIF. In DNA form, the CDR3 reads TGTGCTCTTGGGGAAGGGGTCCCACTGGGGGATACAACTAGAAAACCCATCTTT.

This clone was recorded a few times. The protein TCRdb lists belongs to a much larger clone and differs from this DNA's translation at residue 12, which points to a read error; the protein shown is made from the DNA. As DNA, the CDR3 is TGTGCCTGTGTCAGTACTGGGGGGTTGTACACCGGTAAACTCATCTTT. Encoded protein: CACVSTGGLYTGKLIF. The chain is built from TRDV2 and TRDJ1; 8 positions agree with TRDD3. The CDR3 covers 16 residues. Germline CDR1 GEAIGNYY, CDR2 EKD.

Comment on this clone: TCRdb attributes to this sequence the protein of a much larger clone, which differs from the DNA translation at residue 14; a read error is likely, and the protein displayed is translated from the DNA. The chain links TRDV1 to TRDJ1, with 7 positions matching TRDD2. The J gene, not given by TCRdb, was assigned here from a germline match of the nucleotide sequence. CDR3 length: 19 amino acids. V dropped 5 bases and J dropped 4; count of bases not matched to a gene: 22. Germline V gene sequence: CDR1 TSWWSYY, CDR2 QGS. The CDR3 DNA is TGTGCTCTTGGGACCTCTATTCCTACAGTGTGGGAGTACATCGATAAACTCATCTTT. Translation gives CALGTSIPTVWEYIDKLIF.

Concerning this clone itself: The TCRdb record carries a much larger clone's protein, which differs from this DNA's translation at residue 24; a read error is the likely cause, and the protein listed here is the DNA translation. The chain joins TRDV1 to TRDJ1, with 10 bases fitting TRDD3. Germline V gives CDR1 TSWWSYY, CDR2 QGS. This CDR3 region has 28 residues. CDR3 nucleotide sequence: TGTGCTCTTGGGGAACTTGCCCGAAAAGGGCTTGGGGGATACCCCCTCGATTCCGGTACCCTTTACACCGAAAAACTCATCTTT. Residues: CALGELARKGLGGYPLDSGTLYTEKLIF.

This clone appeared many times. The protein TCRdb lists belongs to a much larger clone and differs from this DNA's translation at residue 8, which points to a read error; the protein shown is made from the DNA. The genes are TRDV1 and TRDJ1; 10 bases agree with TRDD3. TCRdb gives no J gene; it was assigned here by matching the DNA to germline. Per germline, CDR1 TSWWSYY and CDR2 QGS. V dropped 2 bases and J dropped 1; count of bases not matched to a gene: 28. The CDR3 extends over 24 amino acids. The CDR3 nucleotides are TGTGCTCTTGGGGAATTAGCCCCCGATACTGGGGGATGCCGGATTAGGAGAGGCACCGATAAACTCATCTTT. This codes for CALGELAPDTGGCRIRRGTDKLIF.

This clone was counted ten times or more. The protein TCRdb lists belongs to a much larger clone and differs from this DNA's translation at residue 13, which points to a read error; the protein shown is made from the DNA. CDR3 protein: CALGKISGGWRYADKLIF. The CDR3 region has the DNA TGTGCTCTTGGGAAAATAAGTGGGGGGTGGCGGTACGCCGATAAACTCATCTTT. This sequence joins TRDV1 and TRDJ1; D is possibly TRDD3 (6 bases). Trimming removed 5 bases from V and 3 bases from J, with 25 bases in between. CDR1 TSWWSYY and CDR2 QGS come from the germline V gene. This CDR3 is 18 amino acids long.

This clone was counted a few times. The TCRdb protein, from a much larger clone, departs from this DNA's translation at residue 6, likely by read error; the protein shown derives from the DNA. The CDR3 region has the DNA TGTGCTCTTGGGGCAACACCGGGGGATTTAAAAGGGCGTAAGACCGATAAACTCATCTTT. It yields the protein CALGATPGDLKGRKTDKLIF. The V and J genes are TRDV1 and TRDJ1; 7 bases align to TRDD3. Assignment of the J gene here rests on matching the DNA to germline, because TCRdb gives none. V was clipped by 4 bases and J by 2 bases; unmatched bases: 22. There are 20 residues in the CDR3. Looked up from germline, CDR1 is TSWWSYY and CDR2 is QGS.

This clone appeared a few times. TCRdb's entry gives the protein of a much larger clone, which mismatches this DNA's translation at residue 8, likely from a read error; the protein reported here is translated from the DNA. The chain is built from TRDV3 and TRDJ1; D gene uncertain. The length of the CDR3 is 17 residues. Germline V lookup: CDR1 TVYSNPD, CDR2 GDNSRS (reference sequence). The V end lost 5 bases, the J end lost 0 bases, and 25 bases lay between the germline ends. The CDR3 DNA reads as TGTGCCCAGAGATCACTTACTGAGGGACCGTACACCGATAAACTCATCTTT. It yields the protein CAQRSLTEGPYTDKLIF.